Following are 19 T cell receptor beta chains from one sample sequenced in a study of shared clonotypes between healthy human individuals. Measured with immunoSEQ multiplex PCR; TCRdb has only the in-frame clones, and not every one. The data hold hundreds of thousands of clones, with roughly 72% observed a single time. The material sequenced was PBMCs. These receptors were taken from a woman aged 40 to 50 in good health. Some clones in this sample may be carry-over from other donors' samples.

This clone was counted a single time. The V and J genes are TRBV19 and TRBJ1-5, with a weak D call TRBD1 (6 bases). CDR3 length equals 15 residues. The ends were cut back, 3 bases at V and 6 bases at J, with 15 bases in the middle. CDR1 is LNHDA and CDR2 is SQIVND in the germline V gene (reference sequence). The CDR3 reads CASSIGGVESQPQHF. The CDR3 DNA is TGTGCCAGTAGTATTGGGGGCGTAGAAAGTCAGCCCCAGCATTTT.

This clone appeared many times. The chain employs TRBV7-9 and TRBJ1-2; D gene ambiguous. The germline V and J ends were trimmed by 5 bases and 4 bases, with 11 bases remaining between them. Germline V CDR1 and CDR2: SEHNR, FQNEAQ (reference sequence). There are 13 residues in the CDR3. The CDR3 nucleotides are TGTGCCAGCAGCCCAGACACCGCCTATGGCTACACCTTC. Translated: CASSPDTAYGYTF.

V usage is TRBV7-3 and J usage is TRBJ2-7, with 10 bases lining up with TRBD2. Per the germline V gene, CDR1 is SGHTA and CDR2 is FQGTGA. The V gene end was trimmed by 3 bases and the J gene end by 5 bases; junction bases not matched to a gene: 10. The CDR3 covers 16 residues. In DNA, the CDR3 is TGTGCCAGCAGCTTGGGGCTCGGACTAGCGGACAACGAGCAGTACTTC. It specifies CASSLGLGLADNEQYF.

This clone has a handful of counts. The chain carries TRBV30 and TRBJ2-3; D possibly corresponds to TRBD2 (6 bases). The CDR3 is 14 residues long. Germline assignment: CDR1 GTSNPN and CDR2 SVGIG (reference sequence). V lost 4 bases and J 3 bases, leaving 14 bases between the germline ends. The CDR3 DNA reads as TGTGCCTGGATACCCGGGAGTGGAACAGATACGCAGTATTTT. Translating gives CAWIPGSGTDTQYF.

Concerning this clone: Other DNA sequences in this sample translate to the same CDR3. V and J are TRBV18 and TRBJ2-7; TRBD1 matches 9 bases. CDR1 KGHSH and CDR2 LQKENI come from the germline V gene. The CDR3 spans 12 residues. The J segment lost 6 bases and the V segment lost 3 bases, leaving 0 bases of the junction unmatched. The CDR3 reads CASSPGQGEQYF. CDR3 coding DNA: TGTGCCAGCTCACCGGGACAGGGCGAGCAGTACTTC.

The gene calls are TRBV7-7 and TRBJ2-7; possibly TRBD1 for D (5 bases). This CDR3 is 15 amino acids long. The germline gives CDR1 SSHAT, CDR2 FNYEAQ (reference sequence). V lost 1 base to trimming and J lost 4 bases, with 14 bases between them. CDR3 in DNA: TGTGCCAGCAGCTTAGATTTAGGGGCAGGGTACGAGCAGTACTTC. Translated: CASSLDLGAGYEQYF. Full variable domain (missing parts from reference TRBV7-7 and TRBJ2-7): GAGVSQSPRYKVTKRGQDVTLRCDPISSHATLYWYQQALGQGPEFLTYFNYEAQPDKSGLPSDRFSAERPEGSISTLTIQRTEQRDSAMYRCASSLDLGAGYEQYFGPGTRLTVT.

The V gene is TRBV4-1, the J gene TRBJ1-4; 10 nucleotides match TRBD1. The V and J ends lost 1 base and 6 bases, in that order; junction bases with no gene match: 5. There are 16 residues in the CDR3. Per the germline V gene, CDR1 is MGHRA and CDR2 is YSYEKL. The CDR3 coding sequence is TGCGCCAGCAGCCAAGCCGGGACAGGGGTATATGAAAAACTGTTTTTT. Translating gives CASSQAGTGVYEKLFF.

The rearrangement uses TRBV19 and TRBJ2-3; 9 nucleotides agree with TRBD2. The CDR3 is 16 residues long. The V and J ends lost 1 base and 2 bases, in that order; junction bases with no gene match: 4. Germline V CDR1 and CDR2: LNHDA, SQIVND (reference sequence). DNA for the CDR3: TGTGCCAGTAGTATAGGGATAGCGGGAGACACAGATACGCAGTATTTT. It encodes CASSIGIAGDTDTQYF.

This clone has only a few counts. This chain joins TRBV9 and TRBJ2-2; D is ambiguous. This CDR3 has 13 amino acids. Trimming took off 0 bases at V and 5 bases at J, with 5 bases between the two ends. Per germline, CDR1 SGDLS and CDR2 YYNGEE. CDR3 sequence (DNA): TGTGCCAGCAGCGTAGACCCGACCGGGGAGCTGTTTTTT. Translated: CASSVDPTGELFF. Based on the CDR3 plus reference TRBV9 and TRBJ2-2, the full variable domain is DSGVTQTPKHLITATGQRVTLRCSPRSGDLSVYWYQQSLDQGLQFLIQYYNGEERAKGNILERFSAQQFPDLHSELNLSSLELGDSALYFCASSVDPTGELFFGEGSRLTVL.

The chain couples TRBV9 to TRBJ2-2; TRBD1 aligns across 8 bases. There are 17 residues in the CDR3. Germline loops: CDR1 SGDLS, CDR2 YYNGEE. V lost 0 bases and J lost 8; bases outside the gene matches: 12. CDR3 loop: CASSVDIARTGRGELFF. CDR3 coding DNA: TGTGCCAGCAGCGTAGATATAGCTAGGACAGGGCGAGGGGAGCTGTTTTTT.

This clone was recorded a few times. The rearrangement joins TRBV2 to TRBJ1-2, with D possibly TRBD1 on 5 matching bases. Germline CDR1 is SNHLY and CDR2 is FYNNEI. V was pared by 6 bases and J by 13 bases, with 12 bases between. The CDR3 is 10 residues long. The CDR3 sequence is CASRNPGITF. As DNA, the CDR3 is TGTGCCAGCAGAAACCCAGGGATCACCTTC.

The chain employs TRBV10-2 and TRBJ2-7, with D possibly being TRBD2 (7 bases). The V end lost 7 bases, the J end lost 6 bases, and 22 bases lay between the germline ends. Germline loops: CDR1 WSHSY, CDR2 SAAADI. CDR3 length: 15 amino acids. The CDR3 reads CASTQGGGTFFEQYF. DNA of the CDR3: TGCGCCAGCACCCAAGGGGGGGGTACGTTTTTCGAGCAGTACTTC.

The gene calls are TRBV7-3 and TRBJ2-1, with 14 bases matching TRBD2. The CDR3 extends over 15 amino acids. V trimming: 3 bases; J trimming: 7 bases; junction bases outside the gene matches: 2. Germline CDR1 SGHTA, CDR2 FQGTGA. The CDR3 coding sequence is TGTGCCAGCAGCTTCGGGACTAGCGGGAGTAATGAGCAGTTCTTC. This translates into CASSFGTSGSNEQFF.

The chain carries TRBV18 and TRBJ1-3; perhaps TRBD1 as D (5 bases). The CDR3 has 14 residues. Germline values: CDR1 KGHSH, CDR2 LQKENI. Trimming pared 3 bases from V and 8 bases from J, leaving 14 bases between. CDR3 DNA: TGTGCCAGCTCACCCCTTGGGGACCGGGACACCATATATTTT. Its translation: CASSPLGDRDTIYF.

This clone came up once. The genes are TRBV10-1 and TRBJ2-7; no definite D call. Germline V gives CDR1 WNHNN, CDR2 SYGVQD (reference sequence). The CDR3 runs 13 residues. Trimming removed 8 bases at V and 2 bases at J, with 13 bases between. The DNA for the CDR3 is TGCGCCAGCGAGTTCCAGGCAGCCTACGAGCAGTACTTC. Its translation is CASEFQAAYEQYF.

This chain links TRBV19 with TRBJ1-2, with 8 nucleotides matching TRBD1. V dropped 5 bases and J dropped 2; count of bases not matched to a gene: 7. Germline V lookup: CDR1 LNHDA, CDR2 SQIVND (reference sequence). The CDR3 is 15 residues long. CDR3 nucleotide sequence: TGTGCCAGTAGTCCTCGGGACAGGCTCAACTATGGCTACACCTTC. Translation gives CASSPRDRLNYGYTF.

V and J are TRBV11-2 and TRBJ1-4; D ambiguous. The germline V gene encodes CDR1 SGHAT and CDR2 FQNNGV. The CDR3 extends over 14 amino acids. The V and J ends lost 2 bases and 1 base respectively, with 5 bases between them. The CDR3 is CASSLWGTNEKLFF. CDR3 sequence (DNA): TGTGCCAGCAGCTTATGGGGAACTAATGAAAAACTGTTTTTT.

This chain connects TRBV18 to TRBJ1-1, with D maybe TRBD1 (5 bases). Germline CDR1 KGHSH, CDR2 LQKENI. The CDR3 covers 19 residues. V was clipped by 2 bases and J by 0 bases, with 22 bases between them. The CDR3 nucleotides are TGTGCCAGCTCACCATTTGCGAGTACCTCGGGACGAATGAACACTGAAGCTTTCTTT. Its translation is CASSPFASTSGRMNTEAFF. The whole variable domain, remainder taken from reference TRBV18 and TRBJ1-1, is NAGVMQNPRHLVRRRGQEARLRCSPMKGHSHVYWYRQLPEEGLKFMVYLQKENIIDESGMPKERFSAEFPKEGPSILRIQQVVRGDSAAYFCASSPFASTSGRMNTEAFFGQGTRLTVV.

DNA for the CDR3: TGTGCCTGGAGTCGAAACAGGGGGAATCAGCCCCAGCATTTT. This sequence encodes CAWSRNRGNQPQHF. The gene calls are TRBV30 and TRBJ1-5, with 8 bases lining up with TRBD1. Germline V gene sequence: CDR1 GTSNPN, CDR2 SVGIG (reference sequence). The J segment lost 4 bases and the V segment lost 2 bases, leaving 4 bases of the junction unmatched. The CDR3 consists of 14 residues.